Shown below are 5 T cell receptor beta chains from a single sample sequenced in a study of blood T cell repertoires in COVID-19. Assay used: immunoSEQ multiplex PCR; TCRdb lists only in-frame clones, some missing. The table lists 120,000 to 150,000 clones, roughly 80% of them singletons. Sequenced: PBMCs or T cells enriched from blood (not recorded which). These receptors originate from a man aged 40-50 years with acute COVID-19.

The CDR3: CASSQEGGNTEAFF. DNA of the CDR3: TGTGCCAGCAGCCAAGAAGGAGGGAACACTGAAGCTTTCTTT. The V and J genes are TRBV3-1 (or the pseudogene TRBV3-2) and TRBJ1-1, with D unresolved. The CDR3 has 14 amino acids. V was pared by 0 bases and J by 1 base, with 6 bases between. Germline lookup yields CDR1 LGHDT and CDR2 YNNKEL (reference sequence).

The chain joins TRBV3-1 (or the pseudogene TRBV3-2) to TRBJ1-6, with D unclear. The germline V and J ends were trimmed by 1 base and 6 bases, with 7 bases remaining between them. This CDR3 region has 14 residues. In germline, CDR1 is LGHDT, CDR2 YNNKEL (reference sequence). The DNA of the CDR3 is TGTGCCAGCAGCCAAGGTCTCTCTAATTCACCCCTCCACTTT. It codes for CASSQGLSNSPLHF.

J is TRBJ2-1 and V is TRBV7-9, with unresolved D. Germline loops: CDR1 SEHNR, CDR2 FQNEAQ (reference sequence). The CDR3 sequence is 14 residues long. The V and J ends lost 5 bases and 4 bases respectively, with 12 bases between them. CDR3 bases: TGTGCCAGCAGCCCCCGGGTTTCATACAATGAGCAGTTCTTC. Translated, it gives CASSPRVSYNEQFF.

The chain has TRBV15 and TRBJ1-2; D is uncertain. This CDR3 comprises 14 residues. Looked up from germline, CDR1 is LNHNV and CDR2 is YYDKDF (reference sequence). The V end lost 5 bases, the J end lost 5 bases, and 15 bases lay between the germline ends. CDR3 in DNA: TGTGCCACCAGCTCGGGGAGGCTAGGGTATGGCTACACCTTC. Translated: CATSSGRLGYGYTF.

The V call is TRBV6-4, the J call TRBJ2-2; D may be TRBD2 (5 bases). The germline V gene encodes CDR1 MRHNA and CDR2 SNTAGT. Trimming shortened V by 4 bases and J by 4 bases, and 10 bases separated the two germline ends. The CDR3 sequence is 14 residues long. The CDR3 loop reads CASSVEGLTGELFF. Written as DNA, the CDR3 is TGTGCCAGCAGTGTAGAGGGCCTCACCGGGGAGCTGTTTTTT.